The text below deals with one T cell receptor beta chain. The data belong to a study of cytotoxic CD8 clonotypes in ibrutinib-treated CLL. V shed 4 bases and J shed 7 bases, with 19 bases lying between them. The CDR3 has 15 residues. Per the germline V gene, CDR1 is MNHEY and CDR2 is SMNVEV (reference sequence). Sequencing used immunoSEQ multiplex PCR; TCRdb keeps in-frame clones, though not all of them. The table has a few hundred thousand clones, around 66% seen once. This TCR came from a human donor with chronic lymphocytic leukemia. The chain is built from TRBV27 and TRBJ1-1, with D uncertain. Here the sequenced sample was PBMCs, taken after 36 months of ibrutinib treatment. CDR3 sequence reads: CASSSPGPKGHEAFF. The CDR3 nucleotides read TGTGCCAGCAGTTCCCCCGGACCTAAGGGCCATGAAGCTTTCTTT.